These T cell receptor beta chains were read from a single sample in a study of blood T cell repertoires in COVID-19. Measured with immunoSEQ multiplex PCR; TCRdb has only the in-frame clones, and not every one. This table holds about 270,000 clones, 86% found once. The specimen sequenced was peripheral blood. The source of these receptors is a man in his forties with active or convalescent COVID-19. The CDR3 runs from the conserved cysteine through the conserved F or W. The order of the fields is D gene, V gene, J gene, clone size, CDR3 DNA, CDR3 protein. A D gene is named only where the DNA matches it firmly. Size is omitted from some rows. Given values are once, few, many or a class for expanded clones.

TRBD1	TRBV4-1	TRBJ1-2	NA	TGCGCCAGCAGCCAAGTAACGGCAGGGGGAGCGAACTATGGCTACACCTTC	CASSQVTAGGANYGYTF
NA	TRBV24-1	TRBJ2-2	NA	TGTGCCACCAGTGATACGGGACTTCACACCGGGGAGCTGTTTTTT	CATSDTGLHTGELFF
NA	TRBV2	TRBJ1-5	NA	TGTGCCAGCAGTCCGACTCGCCCAAATCAGCCCCAGCATTTT	CASSPTRPNQPQHF
NA	TRBV20-1	TRBJ1-2	NA	TGCAGTGCTAGTCTAGGCGACGGTGGCTACACCTTC	CSASLGDGGYTF
NA	TRBV10-1	TRBJ2-3	NA	TGCGCCAGCAGTGAGTACGGGGGACGCACAGATACGCAGTATTTT	CASSEYGGRTDTQYF
TRBD1	TRBV6-5	TRBJ2-3	NA	TGTGCCAGCAGTTACCGACAAGAGGGGGCTACCGCGCAGTATTTT	CASSYRQEGATAQYF
NA	TRBV30	TRBJ2-1	NA	TGTGCCTGGAGTGTACCAGGCCGTCCATCCTACAATGAGCAGTTCTTC	CAWSVPGRPSYNEQFF
NA	TRBV12-3/TRBV12-4	TRBJ1-4	few	TGTGCCAGCAGTTCGGGGTATGAAAAACTGTTTTTT	CASSSGYEKLFF
NA	TRBV6-1	TRBJ1-1	NA	TGTGCCAGCAGTGAAGGCGCGGGGACTGAAGCTTTCTTT	CASSEGAGTEAFF
NA	TRBV5-1	TRBJ1-6	NA	TGCGCCAGCAGCACCGGGAACAATAATTCACCCCTCCACTTT	CASSTGNNNSPLHF
NA	TRBV10-3	TRBJ2-7	NA	TGTGCCATCAGTGAGAAAGACAGGACCCCGTACTTC	CAISEKDRTPYF
TRBD2	TRBV11-2	TRBJ2-1	NA	TGTGCCAGCAGCACCCCGACTAGCGGGAGAATGAATGAGCAGTTCTTC	CASSTPTSGRMNEQFF
NA	TRBV2	TRBJ2-1	NA	TGTGCCAGCAGTGAAGTTTCGGGAAATGAGCAGTTCTTC	CASSEVSGNEQFF
NA	TRBV19	TRBJ2-7	NA	TGTGCCACCAGTAGTAACACAGCCTACGAGCAGTACTTC	CATSSNTAYEQYF
NA	TRBV27	TRBJ2-3	NA	TGTGCCAGCAGTTTATTAACTAGCACAGATACGCAGTATTTT	CASSLLTSTDTQYF
TRBD1	TRBV24-1	TRBJ2-5	NA	TGTGCCACCAGTTCATCGGACAGGGTATTGGAGACCCAGTACTTC	CATSSSDRVLETQYF
TRBD1	TRBV5-8	TRBJ1-2	NA	TGTGCCAGCAGCTCCAAAGACAGGGCCTATGGCTACACCTTC	CASSSKDRAYGYTF
NA	TRBV7-9	TRBJ1-4	NA	TGTGCCAGCAGCCCTAGAGGAGGCGAAAAACTGTTTTTT	CASSPRGGEKLFF
NA	TRBV6-6	TRBJ1-1	NA	TGTGCCAGCAGTCACGAGTGGGGGGTAGAAGCTTTCTTT	CASSHEWGVEAFF
TRBD1	TRBV5-1	TRBJ1-1	NA	TGCGCCAGCAGCTGGGACAGCACTGAAGCTTTCTTT	CASSWDSTEAFF
NA	TRBV25-1	TRBJ1-2	NA	TGTGCCAGCGCCCCGGGGTCTGGCTATGGCTACACCTTC	CASAPGSGYGYTF
TRBD1	TRBV4-2	TRBJ1-1	NA	TGTGCCAGCAGCCAATGGGCCGGGGGACAGGGAACCTATGACACTGAAGCTTTCTTT	CASSQWAGGQGTYDTEAFF
NA	TRBV6-5	TRBJ1-5	NA	TGTGCCAGCAGTTTCGGACAGTCGAATCAGCCCCAGCATTTT	CASSFGQSNQPQHF
NA	TRBV19	TRBJ2-1	NA	TGTGCCAGTAGTATTTACCCCGGGAATGAGCAGTTCTTC	CASSIYPGNEQFF
NA	TRBV7-6	TRBJ2-7	NA	TGTGCCAGCAGCTCAACTAGTGCGGGCTACGAGCAGTACTTC	CASSSTSAGYEQYF
TRBD2	TRBV3-1/TRBV3-2	TRBJ2-3	NA	TGTGCCAGCAGCCAAGAAGCAGCGGGAGAGAACACAGATACGCAGTATTTT	CASSQEAAGENTDTQYF
NA	TRBV3-1/TRBV3-2	TRBJ1-6	few	TGTGCCAGCAGCCAAGAGGGTTTATCGGGGTACTCACCCCTCCACTTT	CASSQEGLSGYSPLHF
TRBD2	TRBV9	TRBJ2-1	once	TGTGCCAGCAGCGTCCCCCCGGGGGGGTACAATGAGCAGTTCTTC	CASSVPPGGYNEQFF
TRBD2	TRBV10-2	TRBJ2-1	NA	TGCGCCAGCAGAGATAGCGGGCCCGAGGTTTTTTACAATGAGCAGTTCTTC	CASRDSGPEVFYNEQFF
TRBD1	TRBV6-6	TRBJ2-1	NA	TGTGCCAGCAGTACGACAGGGTCCAATGAGCAGTTCTTC	CASSTTGSNEQFF
NA	TRBV27	TRBJ1-2	few	TGTGCCAGCAGCTCAGGGGTAGGCTACACCTTC	CASSSGVGYTF
NA	TRBV11-2	TRBJ1-3	NA	TGTGCCAGCAGCTTAAGCAACTCTGGAAACACCATATATTTT	CASSLSNSGNTIYF
NA	TRBV3-1/TRBV3-2	TRBJ2-3	NA	TGTGCCAGCAGCCAAGGGAGCGTGAGCACAGATACGCAGTATTTT	CASSQGSVSTDTQYF
NA	TRBV10-2	TRBJ2-7	NA	TGCGCCAGCACGGAAGGGGCCCACGCGCAGTACTTC	CASTEGAHAQYF
TRBD2	TRBV19	TRBJ2-1	NA	TGTGCCAGTAGTATAGATCCCCTCTTAGCGGGAGGGATTTACAATGAGCAGTTCTTC	CASSIDPLLAGGIYNEQFF
TRBD1	TRBV28	TRBJ1-2	few	TGTGCCAGTGGACAGGGGAGCTATGGCTACACCTTC	CASGQGSYGYTF
NA	TRBV4-2	TRBJ1-1	NA	TGTGCCAGCAGCCAAGGACTCCTTTTTGACGACTTGAACACTGAAGCTTTCTTT	CASSQGLLFDDLNTEAFF
NA	TRBV6-5	TRBJ2-1	once	TGTGCCACCCTAGGGGGGGCGATCACCAATGAGCAGTTCTTC	CATLGGAITNEQFF
NA	TRBV28	TRBJ2-3	NA	TGTGCCAGCAGTGCAAGACAGATCACAGATACGCAGTATTTT	CASSARQITDTQYF
TRBD1	TRBV3-1/TRBV3-2	TRBJ1-4	NA	TGTGCCAGCAGCCAAGTTACAGGGGGGAAGGAAAAACTGTTTTTT	CASSQVTGGKEKLFF
TRBD1	TRBV4-1	TRBJ1-1	NA	TGCGCCAGCAGCGAGGTCCGGGACAGATTTTCGAACACTGAAGCTTTCTTT	CASSEVRDRFSNTEAFF
TRBD1	TRBV5-1	TRBJ1-6	NA	TGCGCCAGCAGCTTGGGACAGGGATCGAATTCACCCCTCCACTTT	CASSLGQGSNSPLHF
TRBD1	TRBV5-1	TRBJ1-1	NA	TGCGCCAGCAGCTTGGGAGGACAGGGGGCGGCCGCCACTGAAGCTTTCTTT	CASSLGGQGAAATEAFF
TRBD1	TRBV11-2	TRBJ1-1	few	TGTGCCAGCAGCTTAGGACAGGGAGCCATGAACACTGAAGCTTTCTTT	CASSLGQGAMNTEAFF
NA	TRBV5-1	TRBJ2-1	NA	TGCGCCAGCAGCCTGGTAGGGGGACCCCGGTTCTTC	CASSLVGGPRFF
NA	TRBV5-1	TRBJ1-2	NA	TGCGCCAGCAGCTTGCAGGGCTATGGCTACACCTTC	CASSLQGYGYTF
NA	TRBV5-1	TRBJ2-1	NA	TGCGCCAGCAGCTTGGGTAGTCGGGCCTACAATGAGCAGTTCTTC	CASSLGSRAYNEQFF
NA	TRBV19	TRBJ2-7	NA	TGTGCCAGTAATGCGGCAGGGGCCCATCGCGAGCAGTACTTC	CASNAAGAHREQYF